The rows below give T cell receptor beta chains drawn from one sample of a study of regulatory T cells in long-lasting Graves disease. Each CDR3 protein gets one entry after TCRdb re-called the multiplex PCR reads with MiXCR. The table has about 440,000 distinct CDR3 sequences, over 15% seen once. These data also featured in a second study, about T cells in Graves' hyperthyroidism and ophthalmopathy.

The specimen was peripheral blood mononuclear cells (PBMCs), collected at new diagnosis, from a patient treated with antithyroid drugs. The origin of the receptors is a woman aged 25 to 39 with Graves disease. Both conserved end residues are part of each CDR3. The D gene is left open where the match is weak. The listing skips clone size in some rows; elsewhere it reads once, few, many or a size class.

>-|-|TRBJ1-1|TRBV4-1
TGCGCCAGCAGCCAAGAGGGGGGCCTGGACACTGAAGCTTTCTTT
CASSQEGGLDTEAFF
>many|-|TRBJ1-1|TRBV5-1
TGCGCCAGCAGCGAAGGACAGAGTATCACTGAAGCTTTCTTT
CASSEGQSITEAFF
>many|TRBD2|TRBJ2-1|TRBV20-1
TGCAGTGCCCCCGTCCCGGGGAGGGTCGCTTACAATGAGCAGTTCTTC
CSAPVPGRVAYNEQFF
>many|TRBD2|TRBJ2-7|TRBV7-2
TGTGCCAGCAGCTTAGCCCCACTAGCGGGAGTCCTCTACGAGCAGTACTTC
CASSLAPLAGVLYEQYF
>few|-|TRBJ1-6|TRBV4-3
TGCGCCAGCAGCCCCACCGGTGGGGGCATTCGTGCACCCCTCCACTTT
CASSPTGGGIRAPLHF
>many|-|TRBJ2-3|TRBV10-2
TGCGCCAGCAGTGAATTGAGGAGCACAGATACGCAGTATTTT
CASSELRSTDTQYF
>many|TRBD1|TRBJ1-6|TRBV28
TGTGCCAGCAGAGGGACAGAATATAATTCACCCCTCCACTTT
CASRGTEYNSPLHF
>once|-|TRBJ2-2|TRBV9
TGTGCCAGCGGGTATGATAGAAAGAACACCGGGGAGCTGTTTTTT
CASGYDRKNTGELFF
>-|-|TRBJ2-7|TRBV13
TGTGCCAGCAGCCCCTCGGGCCAGACCCACGAGCAGTACTTC
CASSPSGQTHEQYF
>-|TRBD1|TRBJ1-4|TRBV5-1
TGCGCCAGCAGAGTACAGGGGGTGACGGGTGAAAAACTGTTTTTT
CASRVQGVTGEKLFF
>few|-|TRBJ2-1|TRBV20-1
TGCAGTGCAGTTTTCGGGGAGCAGTTCTTC
CSAVFGEQFF
>-|-|TRBJ1-1|TRBV5-1
TGCGCCAGCAGCTTGGAAGACAGATCCACTGAAGCTTTCTTT
CASSLEDRSTEAFF
>many|-|TRBJ2-7|TRBV2
TGTGCCAGCAGGCCCACAGGGTACGGCTACGAGCAGTACTTC
CASRPTGYGYEQYF
>many|-|TRBJ1-2|TRBV28
TGTGCCAGCAGTTTACTCAGGGATGGCTACACCTTC
CASSLLRDGYTF
>-|-|TRBJ2-1|TRBV7-2
TGTGCCAGCAGCTTTAGCGGACTATTGGGCGAGCAGTTCTTC
CASSFSGLLGEQFF
>many|TRBD2|TRBJ2-1|TRBV24-1
TGTGCCACCAGGGAGGGGACTAGCGGGAGTAGTGAGCAGTTCTTC
CATREGTSGSSEQFF
>many|-|TRBJ1-1|TRBV28
TGTGCCAGCAGTCCACCCAGACAGGCCGAAGCTTTCTTT
CASSPPRQAEAFF
>few|-|TRBJ2-7|TRBV7-9
TGTGCCAGCAGCCACCGGGACCAAGTCTCCTACGAGCAGTACTTC
CASSHRDQVSYEQYF
>-|-|TRBJ1-1|TRBV11-3
TGTGCCAGCAGCTTTGATTGGGGTACTGAAGCTTTCTTT
CASSFDWGTEAFF
>many|-|TRBJ2-5|TRBV3-1
TGTGCCAGCAGCCTGACAGGCTCCCAAGAGACCCAGTACTTC
CASSLTGSQETQYF
>many|-|TRBJ1-5|TRBV7-2
TGTGCCAGCAGCAAGAATAGCAATCAGCCCCAGCATTTT
CASSKNSNQPQHF
>many|TRBD1|TRBJ1-2|TRBV12-3/TRBV12-4
TGTGCCAGCACGGGGGACAGGGGACCCTATGGCTACACCTTC
CASTGDRGPYGYTF
>many|-|TRBJ2-2|TRBV7-6
TGTGCCAGCAGCTTAAACGGGGAGCTGTTTTTT
CASSLNGELFF
>-|TRBD1|TRBJ2-7|TRBV20-1
TGCAGTGCTAGTACCGGGACAGGGGTTGGCGAGCAGTACTTC
CSASTGTGVGEQYF
>many|-|TRBJ1-5|TRBV20-1
TGCAGTGCTATTGGCACCCCCGGCGGCAATCAGCCCCAGCATTTT
CSAIGTPGGNQPQHF
>many|-|TRBJ2-1|TRBV7-9
TGTGCCAGCAGCCGATGGCTGGGGGTGAGGTACAATGAGCAGTTCTTC
CASSRWLGVRYNEQFF
>-|-|TRBJ1-4|TRBV5-1
TGCGCCAGCAGCTTGCCGGGACTGAGTAATGAAAACCTGTTTTTT
CASSLPGLSNENLFF
>many|-|TRBJ2-3|TRBV19
TGTGCCAGTAATGGGGGGACTAGCACAGATACGCAGTATTTT
CASNGGTSTDTQYF
>many|TRBD2|TRBJ2-7|TRBV6-5
TGTGCCAGCAGTTCTATTACTAGCGGGAGTTACGAGCAGTACTTC
CASSSITSGSYEQYF
>many|-|TRBJ2-5|TRBV10-2
TGCGCCAGCAGTGATATTGTTGGAGGAGTAGTCGAGACCCAGTACTTC
CASSDIVGGVVETQYF
>many|-|TRBJ1-1|TRBV28
TGTGCCAGCAGTTTTCGATGGTGGGGGCTGCCGACTAAAACTGAAGCTTTCTTT
CASSFRWWGLPTKTEAFF
>many|-|TRBJ2-2|TRBV2
TGTGCCAGCACTTATGAGGTTCAGGGCACCGGGGAGCTGTTTTTT
CASTYEVQGTGELFF
>-|-|TRBJ1-1|TRBV19
TGTGCCAGCCTGGTTGGGCAGGGGGAAGCTTTCTTT
CASLVGQGEAFF
>once|-|TRBJ1-2|TRBV7-8
TGTGCCAGCAGCCGTATGAGACAGTTAAACTATGGCTACACCTTC
CASSRMRQLNYGYTF
>many|-|TRBJ1-6|TRBV20-1
TGCAGTGCTAGAGATAAAGGCTATTCACCCCTCCACTTT
CSARDKGYSPLHF
>few|TRBD2|TRBJ2-3|TRBV11-2
TGTGCCAGCAGCTTAGGGGCGGGAGTGGGCACAGATACGCAGTATTTT
CASSLGAGVGTDTQYF
>-|TRBD2|TRBJ2-3|TRBV28
TGTGCCAGCAGAGTCGGGACTAGCGGCCGCAATGAGCAGTCCTTC
CASRVGTSGRNEQSF
>many|TRBD1|TRBJ2-7|TRBV7-9
TGTGCCAGCAGCTTTACCGAGGGGGCGTTCTCCTACGAGCAGTACTTC
CASSFTEGAFSYEQYF
>many|-|TRBJ2-6|TRBV18
TGTGCCAGCTCACCACAAGTTGGCTCTGGGGCCAACGTCCTGACTTTC
CASSPQVGSGANVLTF
>many|TRBD2|TRBJ2-1|TRBV27
TGTGCCAGCAGACTACTAGCGGGGCCATACAATGAGCAGTTCTTC
CASRLLAGPYNEQFF
>many|TRBD1|TRBJ1-2|TRBV5-5
TGTGCCAGCAGCTTTCGGGGGACAGAAGGCTACACCTTC
CASSFRGTEGYTF
>many|-|TRBJ2-2|TRBV6-5
TGTGCCAGCAGTTATTTCACCACCGGGGAGCTGTTTTTT
CASSYFTTGELFF
>-|-|TRBJ2-3|TRBV4-1
TGCGCCAGCAGGAACGTAGGCAGGGACCTCACAGATACGCAGTATTTT
CASRNVGRDLTDTQYF
>-|TRBD2|TRBJ2-5|TRBV12-3/TRBV12-4
TGTGCCAGCAGGAAAGGACTAGCGTTTCAAGAGACCCAGTACTTC
CASRKGLAFQETQYF
>many|TRBD1|TRBJ1-2|TRBV5-8
TGTGCCAGCAGCCCACAGGGGACAGGGGTCATGAAAACTAACTATGGCTACACCTTC
CASSPQGTGVMKTNYGYTF
>-|TRBD2|TRBJ2-5|TRBV6-5
TGTGCCAGCAGTTACCCCAAAGCGGGGCAAGAGACCCAGTACTTC
CASSYPKAGQETQYF
>few|-|TRBJ1-2|TRBV30
TGTGCCTGGAGTGTTACAATTGGGGGTATGGATGGCTACACCTTC
CAWSVTIGGMDGYTF
>few|-|TRBJ1-3|TRBV9
TGTGCCAGCAGCGTAGAAGGGGGTTTGCGTAACACCATATATTTT
CASSVEGGLRNTIYF
>many|-|TRBJ2-7|TRBV2
TGTGCCACCCGGACTGGATCCTACGAGCAGTACTTC
CATRTGSYEQYF
>few|TRBD1|TRBJ2-2|TRBV6-1
TGTGCCAGCAGTCCGGGACAGGGGGCTAAGACCGGGGAGCTGTTTTTT
CASSPGQGAKTGELFF